This T cell receptor (beta chain) is from a study of blood T cell repertoires in COVID-19. The assay was immunoSEQ multiplex PCR, and TCRdb's table has in-frame clones only and misses some. The sample records around 40,000 clones, approximately 93% being singletons. The CDR3 covers 11 residues. Trimming took off 11 bases at V and 6 bases at J, with 10 bases between the two ends. Germline lookup yields CDR1 LNHDA and CDR2 SQIVND (reference sequence). V and J are TRBV19 and TRBJ2-2; unclear D gene. The material sequenced was peripheral blood. The TCR was taken from a human donor with active COVID-19. The donor label of this sample is uncertain. In DNA form, the CDR3 reads TGTGCCTCTTCTGAGTCCGGGGAGCTGTTTTTT. Translated, it gives CASSESGELFF.